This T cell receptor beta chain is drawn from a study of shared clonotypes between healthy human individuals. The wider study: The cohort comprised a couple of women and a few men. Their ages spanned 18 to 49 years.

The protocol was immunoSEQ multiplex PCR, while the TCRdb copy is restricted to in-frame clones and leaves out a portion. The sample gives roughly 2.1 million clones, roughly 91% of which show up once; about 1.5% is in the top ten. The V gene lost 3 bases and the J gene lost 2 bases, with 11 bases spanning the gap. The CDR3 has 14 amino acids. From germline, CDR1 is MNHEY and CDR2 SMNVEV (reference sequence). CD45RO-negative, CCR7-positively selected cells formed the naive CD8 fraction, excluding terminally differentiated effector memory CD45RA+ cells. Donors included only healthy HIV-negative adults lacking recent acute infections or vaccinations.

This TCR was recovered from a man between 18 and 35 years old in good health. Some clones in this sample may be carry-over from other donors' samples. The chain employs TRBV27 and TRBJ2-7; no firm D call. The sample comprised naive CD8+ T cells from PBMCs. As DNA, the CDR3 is TGTGCCAGCAGTTTCGTCGGGCAGCCCTACGAGCAGTACTTC. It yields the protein CASSFVGQPYEQYF.